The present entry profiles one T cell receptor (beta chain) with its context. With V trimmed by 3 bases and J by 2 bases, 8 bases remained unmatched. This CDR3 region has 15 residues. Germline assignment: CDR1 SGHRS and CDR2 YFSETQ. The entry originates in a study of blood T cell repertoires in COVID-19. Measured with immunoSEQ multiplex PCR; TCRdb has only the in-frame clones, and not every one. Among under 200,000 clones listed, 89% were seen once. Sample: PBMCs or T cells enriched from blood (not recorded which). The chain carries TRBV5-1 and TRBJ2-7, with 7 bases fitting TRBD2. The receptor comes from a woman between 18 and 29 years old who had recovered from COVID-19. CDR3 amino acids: CASSSVMAGAYEQYF. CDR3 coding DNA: TGCGCCAGCAGCTCAGTTATGGCGGGGGCCTACGAGCAGTACTTC. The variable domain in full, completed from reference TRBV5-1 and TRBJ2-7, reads KAGVTQTPRYLIKTRGQQVTLSCSPISGHRSVSWYQQTPGQGLQFLFEYFSETQRNKGNFPGRFSGRQFSNSRSEMNVSTLELGDSALYLCASSSVMAGAYEQYFGPGTRLTVT.